Presented here are 31 T cell receptor beta chains from one specimen sequenced in a study of beta chain features in type 1 diabetes (dated by TCRdb to 2016 to 2018). To prepare the library, the immunoSEQ multiplex PCR assay was applied. The entire isolated RNA was reverse transcribed using the High Capacity cDNA Reverse Transcription Kit, and thus expressed TCRB transcripts were sequenced. TCRdb provides this immuneACCESS table in a form limited to in-frame rearrangements. Some clones are lacking; in checked studies, under half of them reflect an unresolved V gene, and why the rest are absent is not known. The sample includes 970,000 or so clones, with under 20% observed a single time. The top ten clonotypes cover 0.02% to 0.03% of the sample. Input material: naive CD4+ T cells from blood. This specimen's cell subset or site label, per the study, means: true naive CD4+ T cells. All receptors come from a woman aged 18-29 years in good health.

This clone was seen a handful of times. The chain employs TRBV2 and TRBJ2-3; D may be TRBD2 (6 bases). Trimming removed 6 bases from V and 8 bases from J, with 15 bases in between. CDR1 is SNHLY and CDR2 is FYNNEI in the germline V gene. The CDR3 loop spans 13 amino acids. The CDR3 spells CASSRREGGTQYF. CDR3 DNA sequence: TGTGCCAGCAGCCGACGAGAGGGAGGTACGCAGTATTTT.

The V call is TRBV6-5, the J call TRBJ2-3; TRBD1 is a possible D gene (7 bases). From germline, CDR1 is MNHEY and CDR2 SVGAGI. V dropped 6 bases and J dropped 6 bases, with 19 bases sitting between them. This CDR3 is 15 amino acids long. In DNA form, the CDR3 reads TGTGCCAGCAGCCTTGACAGGGCGGGGAGGGATACGCAGTATTTT. Protein product: CASSLDRAGRDTQYF.

This clone was found a few times. CDR3 bases: TGTGCCAGCTCGCTCTCTGGGAGGAAGACCCAGTACTTC. Its protein product is CASSLSGRKTQYF. V is TRBV18 and J is TRBJ2-5; D possibly corresponds to TRBD2 (6 bases). Germline V gene data show CDR1 as KGHSH and CDR2 as LQKENI. V dropped 6 bases and J dropped 6 bases, with 14 bases sitting between them. This CDR3 region has 13 residues.

In regard to this clone: Other nucleotide sequences from this sample produce the same CDR3. The chain carries TRBV20-1 and TRBJ1-5; D unresolved. The V end lost 3 bases, the J end lost 5 bases, and 5 bases lay between the germline ends. This CDR3 comprises 11 residues. The germline V gene has CDR1 DFQATT and CDR2 SNEGSKA (reference sequence). CDR3 DNA: TGCAGTGCTAGTGGGGATCAGCCCCAGCATTTT. Translation gives CSASGDQPQHF.

The chain employs TRBV10-3 and TRBJ1-2; tentatively, D is TRBD1 (6 bases). CDR1 is ENHRY and CDR2 is SYGVKD in the germline V gene. Between the trimmed V and J ends, which lost 10 bases and 4 bases, there was a span of 10 bases. This CDR3 spans 11 amino acids. CDR3 region: CATSGAYGYTF. The CDR3 DNA follows: TGTGCCACCTCGGGGGCCTATGGCTACACCTTC.

There are a few counts of this clone. The rearrangement uses TRBV11-2 and TRBJ2-7; D not certain. The CDR3 runs to 14 residues. The ends were cut back, 4 bases at V and 2 bases at J, with 12 bases in the middle. Looked up from germline, CDR1 is SGHAT and CDR2 is FQNNGV. The CDR3 loop is CASSSIKATYEQYF. DNA of the CDR3: TGTGCCAGCAGCTCGATTAAGGCCACCTACGAGCAGTACTTC.

This chain uses TRBV6-5 with TRBJ1-3; no firm D call. Trimming left V 0 bases short and J 4 bases short, with 10 bases between. The CDR3 length is 15 residues. Germline CDR1 reads MNHEY; CDR2 reads SVGAGI. The CDR3 loop reads CASSYSAQRGNTIYF. The CDR3 DNA reads as TGTGCCAGCAGTTACTCGGCCCAAAGGGGAAACACCATATATTTT.

This clone was seen only a few times. V usage is TRBV28 and J usage is TRBJ2-7, with TRBD2 matching over 9 bases. Germline V CDR1 and CDR2: MDHEN, SYDVKM. Trimming took 4 bases from V and 6 from J; bases not matched to a gene: 1. This CDR3 spans 12 amino acids. The CDR3 protein is CASSSSGTEQYF. CDR3 nucleotide sequence: TGTGCCAGCAGTTCTAGCGGGACCGAGCAGTACTTC.

The V gene is TRBV4-2, the J gene TRBJ1-2, with 7 bases fitting TRBD1. Trimming at V came to 0 bases and at J to 4 bases, leaving 2 bases not matched to a gene. Germline-derived CDR1 and CDR2 are LGHNA and YNFKEQ. The CDR3 covers 14 residues. Here the CDR3 reads CASSQDRDSYGYTF. For the CDR3, the DNA is TGTGCCAGCAGCCAAGATCGGGACAGCTATGGCTACACCTTC.

J is TRBJ1-1 and V is TRBV4-2; D is ambiguous. V was shortened by 0 bases and J by 0 bases, with 11 bases between the two germline ends. This CDR3 has 16 amino acids. The V gene's germline CDR1 is LGHNA and CDR2 YNFKEQ. The DNA of the CDR3 is TGTGCCAGCAGCCAAGATCGTGCCAGTCTGAACACTGAAGCTTTCTTT. This translates into CASSQDRASLNTEAFF.

J is TRBJ2-1 and V is TRBV7-6; D tentatively reads TRBD1 or TRBD2 (5 bases each). This CDR3 comprises 15 residues. Germline loops: CDR1 SGHVS, CDR2 FNYEAQ. Trimming removed 2 bases at V and 4 bases at J, with 12 bases between. CDR3 sequence (DNA): TGTGCCAGCAGCTTATTGGGACGGACGTACAATGAGCAGTTCTTC. It translates to CASSLLGRTYNEQFF.

A few counts support this clone. V is TRBV19 and J is TRBJ2-1, with D perhaps given as TRBD1 or TRBD2 (7 bases each). Trimming removed 5 bases from V and 9 bases from J, with 23 bases in between. This CDR3 has 16 residues. CDR1 is LNHDA and CDR2 is SQIVND in the germline V gene (reference sequence). The CDR3 sequence: CASSPTGTAGLFEQFF. The CDR3 DNA is TGTGCCAGTAGTCCTACCGGGACAGCGGGACTTTTTGAGCAGTTCTTC.

This clone was seen a handful of times. J is TRBJ2-7 and V is TRBV7-2, with 7 bases identical to TRBD1. Germline V lookup: CDR1 SGHTA, CDR2 FQGNSA. This CDR3 is 15 amino acids long. Losses at the gene ends were 5 bases for V and 0 bases for J; bases not matched to a gene: 7. The CDR3, as DNA: TGTGCCAGCAGCATCGGGACAGCCAGCTCCTACGAGCAGTACTTC. It translates to CASSIGTASSYEQYF.

This clone appeared a few times. The J gene is TRBJ2-1, the V gene TRBV20-1; tentatively, D is TRBD1 (7 bases). CDR1 and CDR2 (germline): DFQATT, SNEGSKA (reference sequence). This CDR3 is built from 11 residues. The CDR3 sequence is CRGAGGNEQFF. In DNA, the CDR3 is TGCAGGGGAGCAGGGGGGAATGAGCAGTTCTTC.

The CDR3 DNA reads as TGCGCCAGCAGCTTAATTAAGGGTTCCGGGGAGCTGTTTTTT. Residues: CASSLIKGSGELFF. The chain is built from TRBV5-1 and TRBJ2-2; D gene unclear. Germline CDR1 and CDR2: SGHRS and YFSETQ. The CDR3 length is 14 residues. V shed 2 bases and J shed 6 bases, with 11 bases lying between them.

In its sample, this clone was seen a few times. The genes are TRBV7-3 and TRBJ1-1; D is undetermined. The CDR3 length is 14 residues. Germline CDR1 SGHTA, CDR2 FQGTGA. V was pared by 1 base and J by 0 bases, with 6 bases between. The CDR3 nucleotides read TGTGCCAGCAGCTTAAACCGTGTGAACACTGAAGCTTTCTTT. Residues: CASSLNRVNTEAFF.

This sequence joins TRBV18 and TRBJ2-3; 9 positions agree with TRBD2. Looked up from germline, CDR1 is KGHSH and CDR2 is LQKENI. With V trimmed by 5 bases and J by 4 bases, 10 bases remained unmatched. There are 16 residues in the CDR3. In nucleotides, the CDR3 is TGTGCCAGCTCAATCAGAGCGGGAGGAGGGCCAGATACGCAGTATTTT. Its translation: CASSIRAGGGPDTQYF.

This chain joins TRBV11-2 and TRBJ2-5; no clear D gene. Trimming took 1 base from V and 3 from J, leaving 9 bases between them. The CDR3 extends over 14 amino acids. Per the germline V gene, CDR1 is SGHAT and CDR2 is FQNNGV. CDR3 sequence: CASSLAGVKETQYF. The CDR3 DNA reads TGTGCCAGCAGCTTAGCTGGGGTGAAAGAGACCCAGTACTTC.

Worth noting for this clone: This specimen includes other DNA sequences encoding the same CDR3. The J gene is TRBJ1-4, the V gene TRBV7-2; 8 nucleotides match TRBD1. The CDR3 runs to 15 residues. Germline-derived CDR1 and CDR2 are SGHTA and FQGNSA. With 0 bases clipped from V and 7 bases from J, the junction kept 4 bases outside the gene matches. The CDR3 bases are TGTGCCAGCAGCTTAGCTGGGACAGGAGGTGAAAAACTGTTTTTT. Its protein product is CASSLAGTGGEKLFF.

In regard to this clone: This CDR3 is also generated by other DNA sequences in the sample. J is TRBJ2-3 and V is TRBV18; D perhaps matches TRBD1 (5 bases). V was trimmed by 2 bases and J by 3 bases, leaving 6 bases between them. The length of the CDR3 is 13 residues. From germline, CDR1 is KGHSH and CDR2 LQKENI. In DNA form, the CDR3 reads TGTGCCAGCTCACCAGGGGCGACAGATACGCAGTATTTT. The encoded protein is CASSPGATDTQYF.

CDR3: CASPQREGQETQYF. Here the CDR3 DNA reads TGTGCCAGCCCACAACGGGAGGGCCAAGAGACCCAGTACTTC. This chain links TRBV7-3 with TRBJ2-5; 8 bases map to TRBD2. J was trimmed by 1 base and V by 8 bases; bases with no gene match: 6. Germline V gene sequence: CDR1 SGHTA, CDR2 FQGTGA. The CDR3 covers 14 residues.

The chain recombines TRBV6-1 with TRBJ2-3, with 9 bases lining up with TRBD1. Germline values: CDR1 MNHNS, CDR2 SASEGT. The V segment lost 6 bases and the J segment 4 bases; nucleotides outside the gene matches: 5. CDR3 size: 14 residues. CDR3 bases: TGTGCCAGCAGGGCAGGACAGGGGCCAGATACGCAGTATTTT. Amino acid sequence: CASRAGQGPDTQYF.

This clone has only a few counts. The J gene is TRBJ2-5, the V gene TRBV2; 10 bases align to TRBD2. J gave up 2 bases and V 5 bases, and 20 bases lay outside the gene matches. The CDR3 extends over 20 amino acids. Germline V gene lookup returns CDR1 SNHLY and CDR2 FYNNEI. The CDR3 sequence: CASSRVSGRSTRGSQETQYF. The CDR3 DNA reads as TGTGCCAGCAGTAGGGTTAGCGGGAGGTCGACAAGAGGATCGCAAGAGACCCAGTACTTC.

The chain couples TRBV27 to TRBJ2-3; D is uncertain. The CDR3 consists of 14 residues. The germline CDR1 and CDR2 sequences are MNHEY and SMNVEV (reference sequence). V was cut by 2 bases and J by 9 bases, with 15 bases left in between. CDR3 bases: TGTGCCAGCAGTTTACTAGGTCTTGGTGCCACGCAGTATTTT. Translated: CASSLLGLGATQYF.

The chain couples TRBV19 to TRBJ2-1; possible D gene TRBD1, 6 bases. The germline CDR1 and CDR2 sequences are LNHDA and SQIVND (reference sequence). The CDR3 totals 16 residues. V was shortened by 1 base and J by 0 bases, with 10 bases between the two germline ends. This chain's CDR3 is CASSIVSGASYNEQFF. The CDR3 DNA sequence: TGTGCCAGTAGTATAGTTTCAGGGGCCTCCTACAATGAGCAGTTCTTC.

This clone was recorded a few times. Other DNA sequences in this sample translate to the same CDR3. The chain employs TRBV4-2 and TRBJ2-2; no reliable D call. V gave up 1 base and J gave up 0 bases, with 9 bases separating them. This CDR3 contains 16 residues. Germline CDR1 is LGHNA and CDR2 is YNFKEQ. CDR3 amino acids: CASSQGTGTNTGELFF. The CDR3 DNA sequence: TGTGCCAGCAGCCAAGGGACGGGTACGAACACCGGGGAGCTGTTTTTT.

This clone was seen only a few times. Germline is not matched at one junction end, which may reflect a read error. Other DNA sequences in the sample encode the same CDR3. The J gene is TRBJ1-1, the V gene TRBV10-3; tentative D call: TRBD1 (6 bases). This CDR3 has 14 amino acids. Germline CDR1 ENHRY, CDR2 SYGVKD. The CDR3 loop reads CATSPWTANTEAFF. CDR3 sequence (DNA): TGTGCCACCTCACCCTGGACAGCGAACACCGAAGCTTTCTTT.

As regards this clone: A much larger clone is a single base away; this may be a read error. The genes are TRBV6-5 and TRBJ1-5; 7 bases line up with TRBD1. The CDR3 extends over 13 amino acids. After removal of 4 bases from V and 4 bases from J, the junction contained 1 base not matched to a gene. Germline loops: CDR1 MNHEY, CDR2 SVGAGI. The CDR3 coding sequence is TGTGCCAGCAGTTTGACAGGGAATCAGCCCCAGCATTTT. This sequence encodes CASSLTGNQPQHF.

Only a few counts were recorded for this clone. The chain uses TRBV5-5 and TRBJ1-5; D is ambiguous. V lost 0 bases and J 7 bases, leaving 8 bases between the germline ends. Germline values: CDR1 SGHKS, CDR2 YYEKEE (reference sequence). The CDR3 is made up of 13 amino acids. DNA for the CDR3: TGTGCCAGCAGCTTGGCCTCTAGGCAGCCCCAGCATTTT. Translation: CASSLASRQPQHF.

This sequence joins TRBV7-9 and TRBJ1-1; D is unresolved. CDR3 length equals 14 residues. Germline CDR1 and CDR2: SEHNR and FQNEAQ (reference sequence). V gave up 8 bases and J gave up 1 base, with 14 bases separating them. The CDR3 loop is CASGPDSWNTEAFF. In DNA form, the CDR3 reads TGTGCCAGCGGTCCGGACTCCTGGAACACTGAAGCTTTCTTT.

The table lists this clone with a few counts. The sample has other DNA sequences that encode this CDR3 too. The chain has TRBV6-5 and TRBJ2-7; D is undetermined. V lost 2 bases to trimming and J lost 0 bases, with 8 bases between them. There are 14 residues in the CDR3. The germline gives CDR1 MNHEY, CDR2 SVGAGI. The CDR3 bases are TGTGCCAGCAGTTACCTCCGGAGCTCCTACGAGCAGTACTTC. It codes for CASSYLRSSYEQYF.